This record covers a single T cell receptor (beta chain). The data were taken from a study of blood T cell repertoires in COVID-19. Study overall: Nucleic acid was either cDNA or gDNA, and it came from T cells, B-cell-depleted T cells, or PBMCs.

V trimming: 4 bases; J trimming: 9 bases; junction bases outside the gene matches: 9. This CDR3 contains 15 residues. Germline CDR1 and CDR2: SGHNT and YYREEE (reference sequence). Under the authors' procedure: By means of reference gene primer amplification, nucleated cell counts were estimated. Clones were read by immunoSEQ multiplex PCR, and TCRdb kept only the in-frame ones, dropping some. V and J calls plus clone size are reproduced from that table; the DNA served to infer D and trimming. The table includes just under 250,000 clones, around 88% detected once. The gene calls are TRBV5-4 and TRBJ1-6, with 8 bases aligning to TRBD1. Sequencing used peripheral blood. The source is a woman aged 25 to 45 who had recovered from COVID-19. CDR3 region: CASSLAGTGSSPLHF. The CDR3 bases are TGTGCCAGCAGCCTGGCGGGGACAGGATCTTCACCCCTCCACTTT. Looking up the rest from reference TRBV5-4 and TRBJ1-6 gives the full variable domain: ETGVTQSPTHLIKTRGQQVTLRCSSQSGHNTVSWYQQALGQGPQFIFQYYREEENGRGNFPPRFSGLQFPNYSSELNVNALELDDSALYLCASSLAGTGSSPLHFGNGTRLTVT.